Listed here are 24 T cell receptor beta chains from one sample, sequenced in a study of OX40 agonist ivuxolimab in advanced cancers. Libraries were prepared through the immunoSEQ multiplex PCR assay. What TCRdb holds here is the immuneACCESS table cut down to in-frame rearrangements. Part of the clones is not present; checked against another copy, under half of the missing clones reflect an unresolved V gene, and the others are unexplained. This sample has about 68,000 clones in its table, and about nine tenths of those were observed once. About 0.3% of the sample is taken by the ten largest. Sequencing was performed on CD4+ or CD8+ T cells sorted from blood, taken in a trial of the OX40 agonist ivuxolimab. These receptors were collected from an adult with an advanced solid tumor such as melanoma, head and neck, liver or kidney cancer.

The rearrangement uses TRBV2 and TRBJ2-7, with 7 nucleotides matching TRBD1. The CDR3 is made up of 15 amino acids. CDR1 is SNHLY, CDR2 FYNNEI, per germline. Unmatched junction bases numbered 8, after V lost 3 bases and J lost 3 bases. The DNA for the CDR3 is TGTGCCAGCAGTGAGGTACCCGGGACAGTCTACGAGCAGTACTTC. It encodes CASSEVPGTVYEQYF.

This chain connects TRBV10-3 to TRBJ2-1, with 9 bases that match TRBD2. The germline CDR1 and CDR2 sequences are ENHRY and SYGVKD. This CDR3 spans 14 amino acids. The V gene end was trimmed by 10 bases and the J gene end by 8 bases; junction bases not matched to a gene: 12. The CDR3 nucleotides read TGTGCCACCGAGGGCCTAGCGGGAAGTTATGAGCAGTTCTTC. Translated, it gives CATEGLAGSYEQFF.

The gene calls are TRBV5-1 and TRBJ2-1; 10 bases fit TRBD1. CDR1 SGHRS and CDR2 YFSETQ come from the germline V gene. The CDR3 has 15 amino acids. With V trimmed by 4 bases and J by 8 bases, 9 bases remained unmatched. In DNA, the CDR3 is TGCGCCAGCAGCCCCTGGGACAGGGGATGGGATGAGCAGTTCTTC. Amino acid sequence: CASSPWDRGWDEQFF.

Comments on this clone: The sample carries other DNA sequences with the same CDR3. The J gene is TRBJ2-1, the V gene TRBV14; no clear D gene. The CDR3 length is 13 residues. Deletions cut 1 base from V and 6 bases from J, with 7 bases between. The germline CDR1 and CDR2 sequences are SGHDN and FVKESK. The CDR3 DNA follows: TGTGCCAGCAGCCAAGTTCGCGGCAATGAGCAGTTCTTC. Its protein is CASSQVRGNEQFF.

J is TRBJ2-5 and V is TRBV12-5, with a possible D match to TRBD1 (6 bases). Germline assignment: CDR1 LGHNT and CDR2 FRNRAP. This CDR3 is 16 amino acids long. V gave up 6 bases and J gave up 1 base, with 18 bases separating them. The CDR3 DNA is TGTGCTAGTGGCACGGGCCGGGGACACCCCCAAGAGACCCAGTACTTC. It encodes CASGTGRGHPQETQYF.

The chain is built from TRBV6-1 and TRBJ2-1; TRBD2 aligns across 7 bases. Germline V gives CDR1 MNHNS, CDR2 SASEGT. V lost 5 bases to trimming and J lost 8 bases; unmatched junction nucleotides: 9. The CDR3 spans 14 residues. The chain's CDR3 is CASSRREGTYEQFF. The CDR3 DNA reads TGTGCCAGCAGTCGGAGGGAGGGGACCTATGAGCAGTTCTTC.

The V call is TRBV28, the J call TRBJ1-4, with 12 bases aligning to TRBD1. The CDR3 is made up of 17 amino acids. V was pared by 1 base and J by 8 bases, with 8 bases of the junction left unmatched. Per the germline V gene, CDR1 is MDHEN and CDR2 is SYDVKM. The CDR3 is CASSLLGQGAVGEKLFF. CDR3 in DNA: TGTGCCAGCAGTTTATTGGGACAGGGGGCGGTAGGGGAAAAACTGTTTTTT.

The genes are TRBV5-4 and TRBJ2-1, with unresolved D. Germline V CDR1 and CDR2: SGHNT, YYREEE (reference sequence). Deletions cut 4 bases from V and 4 bases from J, with 18 bases between. The CDR3 covers 16 residues. CDR3 amino acids: CASSGDGEWLYNEQFF. The DNA of the CDR3 is TGTGCCAGCAGCGGAGACGGCGAATGGCTTTACAATGAGCAGTTCTTC.

This clone was recorded once. The chain recombines TRBV6-5 with TRBJ1-1; 10 bases fit TRBD1. Germline lookup yields CDR1 MNHEY and CDR2 SVGAGI. Trimming at V came to 6 bases and at J to 6 bases, leaving 7 bases not matched to a gene. This CDR3 spans 14 amino acids. CDR3 region: CASRRTGGGSEAFF. CDR3 sequence (DNA): TGTGCCAGCAGAAGGACAGGGGGAGGGTCTGAAGCTTTCTTT.

The chain carries TRBV19 and TRBJ1-5; D gene unclear. Germline-derived CDR1 and CDR2 are LNHDA and SQIVND (reference sequence). V gave up 3 bases and J gave up 6 bases, with 15 bases separating them. CDR3 length: 15 amino acids. CDR3 region: CASSIAGSGGQPQHF. The CDR3 coding sequence is TGTGCCAGTAGTATCGCCGGATCCGGAGGTCAGCCCCAGCATTTT.

J is TRBJ2-5 and V is TRBV15, with 9 bases aligning to TRBD2. The V and J ends lost 3 bases and 7 bases, in that order; junction bases with no gene match: 9. Germline loops: CDR1 LNHNV, CDR2 YYDKDF (reference sequence). This CDR3 contains 15 residues. Written as DNA, the CDR3 is TGTGCCACCAGCAGGCCCCTAGCGGGATGGGGGACCCAGTACTTC. Translation: CATSRPLAGWGTQYF.

This clone has just a few counts. The rearrangement uses TRBV19 and TRBJ1-1; 8 bases fit TRBD1. The V segment lost 4 bases and the J segment 0 bases; nucleotides outside the gene matches: 4. Germline V lookup: CDR1 LNHDA, CDR2 SQIVND (reference sequence). The CDR3 loop spans 15 amino acids. CDR3 DNA sequence: TGTGCCAGTAGTAAGGACAGGGTAGTGAACACTGAAGCTTTCTTT. Translating gives CASSKDRVVNTEAFF. Drawing the rest from reference TRBV19 and TRBJ1-1, the complete variable domain is DGGITQSPKYLFRKEGQNVTLSCEQNLNHDAMYWYRQDPGQGLRLIYYSQIVNDFQKGDIAEGYSVSREKKESFPLTVTSAQKNPTAFYLCASSKDRVVNTEAFFGQGTRLTVV.

The V and J genes are TRBV5-1 and TRBJ2-1; 8 nucleotides align to TRBD2. CDR3 length: 15 amino acids. V dropped 5 bases and J dropped 8; count of bases not matched to a gene: 12. Germline V gene data show CDR1 as SGHRS and CDR2 as YFSETQ. The CDR3 protein is CASSRTGRGMDEQFF. The CDR3 DNA reads as TGCGCCAGCAGTCGGACCGGGAGGGGTATGGATGAGCAGTTCTTC.

This rearrangement joins TRBV25-1 to TRBJ2-3; TRBD2 is a possible D gene (5 bases). Germline lookup yields CDR1 MGHDK and CDR2 SYGVNS. This CDR3 has 16 amino acids. V lost 4 bases and J 4 bases, leaving 18 bases between the germline ends. CDR3 loop: CASSGGPSSQSDTQYF. The DNA for the CDR3 is TGTGCCAGCAGTGGAGGACCTAGCTCACAATCAGATACGCAGTATTTT.

The chain carries TRBV28 and TRBJ2-1; D ambiguous. The V gene's germline CDR1 is MDHEN and CDR2 SYDVKM. There are 13 residues in the CDR3. V was pared by 7 bases and J by 1 base, with 8 bases between. The CDR3 nucleotides are TGTGCCAGCACGTGGCAGTCCTACAATGAGCAGTTCTTC. This codes for CASTWQSYNEQFF.

The J gene is TRBJ1-1, the V gene TRBV29-1; 7 bases are shared with TRBD1. The CDR3 contains 12 residues. Trimming at V came to 7 bases and at J to 4 bases, leaving 6 bases not matched to a gene. Germline lookup yields CDR1 SQVTM and CDR2 ANQGSEA. CDR3: CSGQGWGTEAFF. CDR3 sequence (DNA): TGCAGCGGACAGGGTTGGGGCACTGAAGCTTTCTTT.

J is TRBJ2-7 and V is TRBV19; 9 bases align to TRBD1. The V segment lost 4 bases and the J segment 3 bases; nucleotides outside the gene matches: 7. The CDR3 consists of 15 residues. Germline values: CDR1 LNHDA, CDR2 SQIVND (reference sequence). CDR3 bases: TGTGCCAGTAGTAGCCCCGGGACAGGGTACTACGAGCAGTACTTC. It codes for CASSSPGTGYYEQYF.

The rearrangement joins TRBV18 to TRBJ2-5, with no clear D. Trimming took 4 bases from V and 3 from J, leaving 6 bases between them. Germline CDR1 KGHSH, CDR2 LQKENI. The CDR3 is 12 amino acids. The CDR3 sequence is CASSLKKETQYF. The CDR3 nucleotides read TGTGCCAGCTCACTAAAAAAAGAGACCCAGTACTTC. Drawing the rest from reference TRBV18 and TRBJ2-5, the complete variable domain is NAGVMQNPRHLVRRRGQEARLRCSPMKGHSHVYWYRQLPEEGLKFMVYLQKENIIDESGMPKERFSAEFPKEGPSILRIQQVVRGDSAAYFCASSLKKETQYFGPGTRLLVL.

Turning to this clone: One end of the junction varies from germline; a read error may be responsible. The chain's CDR3 is CASRERGALALQSF. The CDR3 region has the DNA TGTGCCAGCAGGGAACGGGGGGCGCTGGCGCTTCAAAGCTTC. The V and J genes are TRBV6-6 and TRBJ1-2; a weak D match, TRBD1 (6 bases). CDR3 length: 14 amino acids. Per the germline V gene, CDR1 is MNHNY and CDR2 is SVGAGI (reference sequence).

V and J are TRBV5-1 and TRBJ2-1; no reliable D call. The V end was cut by 4 bases, the J end by 8 bases, with 22 bases between. The germline V gene encodes CDR1 SGHRS and CDR2 YFSETQ. CDR3 size: 16 residues. The CDR3 protein is CASSPGRSGTLDEQFF. The CDR3, as DNA: TGCGCCAGCAGCCCTGGTCGGTCGGGCACCCTTGATGAGCAGTTCTTC.

The rearrangement joins TRBV6-4 to TRBJ2-1; 11 bases match TRBD1. Germline lookup yields CDR1 MRHNA and CDR2 SNTAGT. V was clipped by 3 bases and J by 8 bases; unmatched bases: 6. This CDR3 contains 15 residues. The CDR3 sequence is CASSEGTGGGDEQFF. CDR3 DNA: TGTGCCAGCAGTGAAGGGACAGGGGGAGGCGATGAGCAGTTCTTC.

V is TRBV7-8 and J is TRBJ2-1; 8 bases map to TRBD2. Germline CDR1 reads SGHVS; CDR2 reads FQNEAQ. This CDR3 is 15 amino acids long. The trim removed 4 bases at V and 3 bases at J, leaving 5 bases unmatched. The CDR3 region is CASSSREGLYNEQFF. The CDR3 DNA is TGTGCCAGCAGCTCCCGGGAGGGCCTCTACAATGAGCAGTTCTTC. The full variable domain, with the rest looked up from reference TRBV7-8 and TRBJ2-1, is GAGVSQSPRYKVAKRGQDVALRCDPISGHVSLFWYQQALGQGPEFLTYFQNEAQLDKSGLPSDRFFAERPEGSVSTLKIQRTQQEDSAVYLCASSSREGLYNEQFFGPGTRLTVL.

CDR3 sequence (DNA): TGTGCCAGTAGTGGCGGTGACAGATCTTCTACAACTAATGAAAAACTGTTTTTT. It is translated as CASSGGDRSSTTNEKLFF. The gene calls are TRBV19 and TRBJ1-4; D possibly corresponds to TRBD1 (5 bases). The V gene lost 5 bases and the J gene lost 0 bases, with 19 bases spanning the gap. CDR1 LNHDA and CDR2 SQIVND come from the germline V gene (reference sequence). The CDR3 sequence is 18 residues long. Together with reference TRBV19 and TRBJ1-4, the CDR3 gives the full variable domain: DGGITQSPKYLFRKEGQNVTLSCEQNLNHDAMYWYRQDPGQGLRLIYYSQIVNDFQKGDIAEGYSVSREKKESFPLTVTSAQKNPTAFYLCASSGGDRSSTTNEKLFFGSGTQLSVL.

This chain joins TRBV6-1 and TRBJ2-2, with D possibly being TRBD1 (6 bases). The CDR3 contains 13 residues. V dropped 5 bases and J dropped 5 bases, with 9 bases sitting between them. The germline CDR1 and CDR2 sequences are MNHNS and SASEGT. DNA for the CDR3: TGTGCCAGCAGTAACAGGGTTACCGGGGAGCTGTTTTTT. It specifies CASSNRVTGELFF.